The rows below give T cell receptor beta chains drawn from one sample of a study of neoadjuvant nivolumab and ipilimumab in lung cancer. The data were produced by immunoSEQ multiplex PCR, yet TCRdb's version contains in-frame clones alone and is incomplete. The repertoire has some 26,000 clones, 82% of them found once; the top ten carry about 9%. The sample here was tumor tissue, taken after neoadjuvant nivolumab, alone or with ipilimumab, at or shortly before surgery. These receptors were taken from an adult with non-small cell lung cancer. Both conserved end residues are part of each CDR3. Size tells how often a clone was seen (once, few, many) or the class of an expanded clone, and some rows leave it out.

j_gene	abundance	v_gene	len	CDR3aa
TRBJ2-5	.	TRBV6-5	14	CASSGTASKETQYF
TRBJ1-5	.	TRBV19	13	CASSGRVNQPQHF
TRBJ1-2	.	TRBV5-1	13	CASSPTGDYGYTF
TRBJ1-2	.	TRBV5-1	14	CASSFEGRGYGYTF
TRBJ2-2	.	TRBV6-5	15	CASSVTGGGTGELFF
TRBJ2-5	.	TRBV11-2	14	CASSSISGSETQYF
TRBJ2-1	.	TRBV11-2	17	CASSLRVRGRPYNEQFF
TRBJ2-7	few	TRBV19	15	CASSIAGTGAYEQYF
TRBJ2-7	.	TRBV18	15	CASSPLGDYSYEQYF
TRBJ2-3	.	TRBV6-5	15	CASSLVLGLTDTQYF
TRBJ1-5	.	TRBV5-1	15	CASSVGQYPNQPQHF
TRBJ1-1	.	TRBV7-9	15	CASSPWAGTNTEAFF
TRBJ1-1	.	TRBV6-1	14	CASSLDRGNTEAFF
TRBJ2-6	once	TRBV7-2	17	CASSLDRQSSGANVLTF
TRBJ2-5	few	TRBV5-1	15	CASSKWTASQETQYF
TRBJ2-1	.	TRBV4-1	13	CASSQDRAGEKFF
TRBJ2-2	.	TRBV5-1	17	CASSAGSGRANTGELFF
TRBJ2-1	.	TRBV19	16	CASSIDLSVGYNEQFF
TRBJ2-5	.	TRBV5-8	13	CASSLPLSETQYF
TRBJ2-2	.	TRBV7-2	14	CASSADRNTGELFF
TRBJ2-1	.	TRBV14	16	CASSHLTGVTNNEQFF
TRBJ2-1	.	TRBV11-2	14	CASSLTGSYNEQFF
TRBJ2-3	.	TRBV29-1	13	CSVGHLFADTQYF
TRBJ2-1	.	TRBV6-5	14	CASSYSQGRDEQFF
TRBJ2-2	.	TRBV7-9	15	CASSGPLVNTGELFF
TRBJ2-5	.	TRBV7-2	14	CASTIGGAGKTQYF
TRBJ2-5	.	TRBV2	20	CASSLRDNSGRAGGFGTQYF
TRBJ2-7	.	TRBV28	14	CASSPESPSYEQYF
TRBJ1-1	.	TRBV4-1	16	CASSQENRGVDTEAFF
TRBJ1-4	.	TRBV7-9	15	CASSSTGTSNEKLFF
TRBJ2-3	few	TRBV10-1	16	CASSESAGRSTDTQYF
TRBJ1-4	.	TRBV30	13	CAWSVRPNEKLFF
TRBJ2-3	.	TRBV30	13	CACSTGATDTQYF
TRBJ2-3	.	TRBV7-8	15	CASSFAGGRGDTQYF
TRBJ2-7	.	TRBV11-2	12	CASSPRIYEQYF
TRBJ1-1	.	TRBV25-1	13	CASIQGGNTEAFF
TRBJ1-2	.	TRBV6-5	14	CASSYDRANYGYTF
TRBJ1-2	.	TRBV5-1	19	CASSPGQGASVLPNYGYTF
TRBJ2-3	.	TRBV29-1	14	CSVAETSPTDTQYF
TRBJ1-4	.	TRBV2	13	CASSEVHGEKLFF
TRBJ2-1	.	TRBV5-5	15	CASSLAEGTWWVQFF
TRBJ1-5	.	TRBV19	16	CASSIMGGTGNQPQHF
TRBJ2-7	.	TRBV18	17	CASSPSTGGLSSYEQYF
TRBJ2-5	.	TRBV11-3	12	CASSLDRETQYF
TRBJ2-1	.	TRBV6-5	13	CASSYPLADEQFF
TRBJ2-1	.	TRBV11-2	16	CASSEIAGSSYNEQFF
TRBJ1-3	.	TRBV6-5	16	CASSYFSGISGNTIYF
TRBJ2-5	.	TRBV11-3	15	CASSPGQGEEETQYF
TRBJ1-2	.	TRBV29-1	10	CSVDSYGYTF
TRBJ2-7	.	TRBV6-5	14	CASRPTYGAYEQYF
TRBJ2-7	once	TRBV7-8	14	CASRRTGGPSEQYF
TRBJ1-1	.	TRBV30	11	CAWGKNTEAFF
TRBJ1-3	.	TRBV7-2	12	CASSDSRNTIYF
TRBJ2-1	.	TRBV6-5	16	CASSSTSGRIYNEQFF
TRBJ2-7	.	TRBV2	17	CASSTPQGGLDSDEQYF